These T cell receptor beta chains were read from a single sample in a study of cytotoxic CD8 clonotypes in ibrutinib-treated CLL. Here immunoSEQ multiplex PCR was the method, and the copy in TCRdb shows in-frame clones only, minus some. The sample gives hundreds of thousands of clones, around three quarters of which show up once; 15% to 17% is in the top ten. The sequencing used PBMCs, collected after 24 months of ibrutinib treatment. These receptors came from a human donor with chronic lymphocytic leukemia. The CDR3 runs from the conserved cysteine through the conserved F or W. Fields, in order: J gene, V gene, D gene, clone size, CDR3 protein, CDR3 DNA. A D gene is named only where the DNA matches it firmly. Not all rows give a size; the values are once, few, many and, for expanded clones, a class.

j_gene: TRBJ2-5; v_gene: TRBV15; d_gene: TRBD2; abundance: .; CDR3aa: CATSRTGLAGQETQYF; CDR3nt: TGTGCCACCAGCAGAACTGGACTAGCGGGACAAGAGACCCAGTACTTC
j_gene: TRBJ2-3; v_gene: TRBV12-5; d_gene: TRBD2; abundance: .; CDR3aa: CASGLGLAGADTQYF; CDR3nt: TGTGCTAGTGGTTTGGGTCTAGCGGGAGCGGATACGCAGTATTTT
j_gene: TRBJ2-2; v_gene: TRBV21-1; d_gene: .; abundance: few; CDR3aa: CASSPLAGGGGGELFF; CDR3nt: TGTGCCAGCAGCCCACTAGCGGGAGGCGGGGGCGGGGAGCTGTTTTTT
j_gene: TRBJ2-5; v_gene: TRBV28; d_gene: .; abundance: .; CDR3aa: CASSFLGETQYF; CDR3nt: TGTGCCAGCAGTTTTTTGGGAGAGACCCAGTACTTC
j_gene: TRBJ2-7; v_gene: TRBV6-5; d_gene: .; abundance: .; CDR3aa: CASAERGTSYEQYF; CDR3nt: TGTGCCAGCGCAGAACGCGGGACCTCCTACGAGCAGTACTTC
j_gene: TRBJ2-7; v_gene: TRBV5-1; d_gene: .; abundance: .; CDR3aa: CASSSDTYEQYF; CDR3nt: TGCGCCAGCAGCTCCGACACCTACGAGCAGTACTTC
j_gene: TRBJ2-3; v_gene: TRBV9; d_gene: TRBD2; abundance: few; CDR3aa: CASSVSGSTDTQYF; CDR3nt: TGTGCCAGCAGCGTTAGCGGGAGCACAGATACGCAGTATTTT
j_gene: TRBJ1-1; v_gene: TRBV28; d_gene: .; abundance: .; CDR3aa: CASIVHTEAFF; CDR3nt: TGTGCCAGCATCGTTCACACTGAAGCTTTCTTT
j_gene: TRBJ1-1; v_gene: TRBV5-4; d_gene: .; abundance: few; CDR3aa: CASSFTYRANTEAFF; CDR3nt: TGTGCCAGCAGCTTCACCTACAGGGCTAACACTGAAGCTTTCTTT
j_gene: TRBJ2-5; v_gene: TRBV5-1; d_gene: TRBD2; abundance: .; CDR3aa: CASSLGSGGQETQYF; CDR3nt: TGCGCCAGCAGCTTGGGATCGGGGGGACAAGAGACCCAGTACTTC
j_gene: TRBJ2-1; v_gene: TRBV9; d_gene: TRBD2; abundance: once; CDR3aa: CASSVLAGGTYNEQFF; CDR3nt: TGTGCCAGCAGCGTGTTAGCGGGGGGGACCTACAATGAGCAGTTCTTC
j_gene: TRBJ2-7; v_gene: TRBV5-6; d_gene: .; abundance: .; CDR3aa: CASSLGVGYEQYF; CDR3nt: TGTGCCAGCAGCTTGGGGGTCGGGTACGAGCAGTACTTC
j_gene: TRBJ2-1; v_gene: TRBV9; d_gene: .; abundance: .; CDR3aa: CASSVSTNNEQFF; CDR3nt: TGTGCCAGCAGCGTGAGTACGAACAATGAGCAGTTCTTC
j_gene: TRBJ2-5; v_gene: TRBV6-5; d_gene: TRBD1; abundance: .; CDR3aa: CASSGQGKTQYF; CDR3nt: TGTGCCAGCAGTGGACAGGGGAAGACCCAGTACTTC
j_gene: TRBJ2-1; v_gene: TRBV27; d_gene: .; abundance: .; CDR3aa: CASSLAGTAFNEQFF; CDR3nt: TGTGCCAGCAGTTTAGCTGGGACGGCTTTCAATGAGCAGTTCTTC
j_gene: TRBJ2-2; v_gene: TRBV27; d_gene: .; abundance: .; CDR3aa: CASSGFTSPGELFF; CDR3nt: TGTGCCAGCAGTGGGTTTACTAGCCCCGGGGAGCTGTTTTTT
j_gene: TRBJ1-1; v_gene: TRBV4-1; d_gene: .; abundance: .; CDR3aa: CASSRTEELEAFF; CDR3nt: TGCGCCAGCAGCCGGACCGAGGAACTTGAAGCTTTCTTT
j_gene: TRBJ2-3; v_gene: TRBV7-8; d_gene: .; abundance: few; CDR3aa: CASSLDGTSTDTQYF; CDR3nt: TGTGCCAGCAGCTTAGATGGGACTAGCACAGATACGCAGTATTTT
j_gene: TRBJ2-2; v_gene: TRBV11-2; d_gene: .; abundance: .; CDR3aa: CASSTQGPEPFF; CDR3nt: TGTGCCAGCAGCACTCAGGGACCTGAACCGTTTTTT
j_gene: TRBJ2-7; v_gene: TRBV6-1; d_gene: TRBD2; abundance: few; CDR3aa: CASSGVSGAELYEQYF; CDR3nt: TGTGCCAGCAGTGGCGTAAGCGGGGCTGAACTCTACGAGCAGTACTTC
j_gene: TRBJ2-2; v_gene: TRBV9; d_gene: TRBD2; abundance: .; CDR3aa: CASSALAGGGTGELFF; CDR3nt: TGTGCCAGCAGCGCCTTAGCGGGAGGTGGAACCGGGGAGCTGTTTTTT
j_gene: TRBJ1-5; v_gene: TRBV6-5; d_gene: TRBD1; abundance: .; CDR3aa: CASQRTGGVNQPQHF; CDR3nt: TGTGCCAGCCAGAGGACAGGGGGCGTCAATCAGCCCCAGCATTTT
j_gene: TRBJ2-1; v_gene: TRBV9; d_gene: .; abundance: few; CDR3aa: CASSVEPPSERSEQFF; CDR3nt: TGTGCCAGCAGCGTAGAACCACCCAGCGAACGGAGTGAGCAGTTCTTC
j_gene: TRBJ2-1; v_gene: TRBV27; d_gene: .; abundance: once; CDR3aa: CASSLGNEQFF; CDR3nt: TGTGCCAGCAGCTTAGGCAATGAGCAGTTCTTC
j_gene: TRBJ2-7; v_gene: TRBV20-1; d_gene: .; abundance: few; CDR3aa: CSATSEVEQYF; CDR3nt: TGCAGTGCAACCTCCGAGGTCGAGCAGTACTTC
j_gene: TRBJ2-7; v_gene: TRBV19; d_gene: .; abundance: .; CDR3aa: CASSRQDNSYEQYF; CDR3nt: TGTGCCAGTAGTCGACAGGACAACTCCTACGAGCAGTACTTC
j_gene: TRBJ1-1; v_gene: TRBV7-9; d_gene: .; abundance: .; CDR3aa: CASSPQTVTEAFF; CDR3nt: TGTGCCAGCAGCCCTCAGACAGTCACTGAAGCTTTCTTT
j_gene: TRBJ1-1; v_gene: TRBV18; d_gene: TRBD1; abundance: .; CDR3aa: CASSKDRGKDTEAFF; CDR3nt: TGTGCCAGCTCAAAGGACAGGGGGAAGGACACTGAAGCTTTCTTT
j_gene: TRBJ1-5; v_gene: TRBV10-3; d_gene: TRBD1; abundance: .; CDR3aa: CATQNDRGGNQPQHF; CDR3nt: TGTGCCACCCAAAACGACAGGGGGGGAAATCAGCCCCAGCATTTT
j_gene: TRBJ1-2; v_gene: TRBV5-1; d_gene: TRBD1; abundance: .; CDR3aa: CASSRKILGQGHGYTF; CDR3nt: TGCGCCAGCAGCAGGAAAATACTGGGACAGGGGCATGGCTACACCTTC
j_gene: TRBJ2-5; v_gene: TRBV9; d_gene: .; abundance: .; CDR3aa: CASSVEVSGEGETQYF; CDR3nt: TGTGCCAGCAGCGTAGAGGTTAGCGGAGAGGGGGAGACCCAGTACTTC
j_gene: TRBJ2-1; v_gene: TRBV13; d_gene: .; abundance: once; CDR3aa: CASSLVTGEQFF; CDR3nt: TGTGCCAGCAGCTTAGTAACGGGGGAGCAGTTCTTC
j_gene: TRBJ1-5; v_gene: TRBV5-4; d_gene: .; abundance: .; CDR3aa: CASRQGPGNQPQHF; CDR3nt: TGTGCCAGCCGGCAGGGGCCTGGCAATCAGCCCCAGCATTTT
j_gene: TRBJ1-1; v_gene: TRBV14; d_gene: .; abundance: .; CDR3aa: CASSQVRAANTEAFF; CDR3nt: TGTGCCAGCAGCCAAGTTCGGGCGGCGAACACTGAAGCTTTCTTT
j_gene: TRBJ2-1; v_gene: TRBV7-6; d_gene: TRBD2; abundance: .; CDR3aa: CASSLRLAGVWAYNEQFF; CDR3nt: TGTGCCAGCAGCTTACGACTAGCGGGAGTGTGGGCCTACAATGAGCAGTTCTTC
j_gene: TRBJ2-7; v_gene: TRBV5-8; d_gene: .; abundance: .; CDR3aa: CASSKDTDEQYF; CDR3nt: TGTGCCAGCAGCAAGGACACCGACGAGCAGTACTTC
j_gene: TRBJ2-7; v_gene: TRBV6-1; d_gene: TRBD2; abundance: .; CDR3aa: CASNAVAGAYEQYF; CDR3nt: TGTGCCAGCAACGCAGTAGCGGGTGCCTACGAGCAGTACTTC
j_gene: TRBJ2-3; v_gene: TRBV6-1; d_gene: .; abundance: .; CDR3aa: CASSEEAIADTQYF; CDR3nt: TGTGCCAGCAGTGAAGAGGCGATTGCAGATACGCAGTATTTT
j_gene: TRBJ2-7; v_gene: TRBV2; d_gene: .; abundance: .; CDR3aa: CASSVEGAVEQYF; CDR3nt: TGTGCCAGCAGTGTCGAGGGAGCCGTCGAGCAGTACTTC
j_gene: TRBJ2-7; v_gene: TRBV4-1; d_gene: .; abundance: .; CDR3aa: CASSQEEQGRYEQYF; CDR3nt: TGCGCCAGCAGCCAAGAGGAACAGGGTCGGTACGAGCAGTACTTC
j_gene: TRBJ2-3; v_gene: TRBV28; d_gene: TRBD2; abundance: .; CDR3aa: CASSLGSGRGRDTQYF; CDR3nt: TGTGCCAGCAGTTTAGGTAGCGGGAGGGGGAGAGATACGCAGTATTTT
j_gene: TRBJ2-7; v_gene: TRBV19; d_gene: TRBD1; abundance: .; CDR3aa: CASRLQGFSYEQYF; CDR3nt: TGTGCCAGTAGATTACAGGGGTTCTCCTACGAGCAGTACTTC
j_gene: TRBJ2-5; v_gene: TRBV29-1; d_gene: .; abundance: .; CDR3aa: CSVVGVWGTTSETQYF; CDR3nt: TGCAGCGTCGTCGGGGTTTGGGGGACAACCTCGGAGACCCAGTACTTC
j_gene: TRBJ2-2; v_gene: TRBV6-1; d_gene: TRBD2; abundance: few; CDR3aa: CASSERPINAAGVSGELFF; CDR3nt: TGTGCCAGCAGTGAAAGGCCAATTAACGCGGCGGGAGTAAGCGGGGAGCTGTTTTTT
j_gene: TRBJ2-7; v_gene: TRBV7-2; d_gene: TRBD1; abundance: .; CDR3aa: CASSLKGTADYEQYF; CDR3nt: TGTGCCAGCAGCTTAAAGGGGACAGCAGATTACGAGCAGTACTTC
j_gene: TRBJ2-7; v_gene: TRBV27; d_gene: TRBD2; abundance: .; CDR3aa: CASSNSGSTYEQYF; CDR3nt: TGTGCCAGCAGCAATAGCGGGAGTACATACGAGCAGTACTTC
j_gene: TRBJ2-2; v_gene: TRBV2; d_gene: .; abundance: .; CDR3aa: CASSPQGFGELFF; CDR3nt: TGTGCCAGCAGCCCACAGGGTTTCGGGGAGCTGTTTTTT
j_gene: TRBJ2-5; v_gene: TRBV5-1; d_gene: .; abundance: few; CDR3aa: CASSWPSPQETQYF; CDR3nt: TGCGCCAGCAGCTGGCCCTCTCCCCAAGAGACCCAGTACTTC
j_gene: TRBJ1-2; v_gene: TRBV6-6; d_gene: .; abundance: few; CDR3aa: CASRIDDYGYTF; CDR3nt: TGTGCCAGCAGAATAGATGACTATGGCTACACCTTC
j_gene: TRBJ2-7; v_gene: TRBV28; d_gene: TRBD2; abundance: .; CDR3aa: CASSPTSGMFYEQYF; CDR3nt: TGTGCCAGCAGTCCGACTAGCGGGATGTTCTACGAGCAGTACTTC
j_gene: TRBJ1-2; v_gene: TRBV5-1; d_gene: TRBD1; abundance: .; CDR3aa: CASSLGQGGYGYTF; CDR3nt: TGCGCCAGCAGCCTAGGACAGGGTGGCTATGGCTACACCTTC
j_gene: TRBJ2-1; v_gene: TRBV10-1; d_gene: .; abundance: .; CDR3aa: CASTRDTAGDEQFF; CDR3nt: TGCGCCAGCACCAGGGATACCGCGGGCGATGAGCAGTTCTTC
j_gene: TRBJ1-2; v_gene: TRBV13; d_gene: TRBD1; abundance: .; CDR3aa: CASSFTGAGGYTF; CDR3nt: TGTGCCAGCAGCTTCACAGGGGCCGGGGGCTACACCTTC
j_gene: TRBJ2-5; v_gene: TRBV5-6; d_gene: .; abundance: once; CDR3aa: CASSSLRAGETQYF; CDR3nt: TGTGCCAGCAGCTCGCTTCGGGCGGGGGAGACCCAGTACTTC
j_gene: TRBJ2-7; v_gene: TRBV2; d_gene: .; abundance: .; CDR3aa: CASTLVGVEQYF; CDR3nt: TGTGCCAGCACCCTGGTAGGGGTCGAGCAGTACTTC
j_gene: TRBJ2-7; v_gene: TRBV29-1; d_gene: .; abundance: .; CDR3aa: CSVEAEYSYEQYF; CDR3nt: TGCAGCGTTGAAGCGGAGTACTCCTACGAGCAGTACTTC
j_gene: TRBJ2-3; v_gene: TRBV2; d_gene: .; abundance: .; CDR3aa: CASSEVTGWDTQYF; CDR3nt: TGTGCCAGCAGTGAGGTCACAGGGTGGGATACGCAGTATTTT